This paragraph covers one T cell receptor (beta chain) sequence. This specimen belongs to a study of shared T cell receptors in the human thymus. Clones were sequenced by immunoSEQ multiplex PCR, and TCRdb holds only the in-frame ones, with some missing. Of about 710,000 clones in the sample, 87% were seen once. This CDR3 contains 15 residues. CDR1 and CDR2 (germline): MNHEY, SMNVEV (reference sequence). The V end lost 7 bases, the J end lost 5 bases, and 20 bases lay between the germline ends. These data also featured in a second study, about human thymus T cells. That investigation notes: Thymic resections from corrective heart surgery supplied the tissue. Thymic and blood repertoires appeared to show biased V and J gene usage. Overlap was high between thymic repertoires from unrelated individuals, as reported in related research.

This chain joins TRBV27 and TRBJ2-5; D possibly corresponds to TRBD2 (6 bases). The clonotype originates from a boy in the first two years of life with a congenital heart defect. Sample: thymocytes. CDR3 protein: CASKGTSGDSETQYF. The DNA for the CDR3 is TGTGCCAGCAAAGGGACTTCTGGGGATTCGGAGACCCAGTACTTC.